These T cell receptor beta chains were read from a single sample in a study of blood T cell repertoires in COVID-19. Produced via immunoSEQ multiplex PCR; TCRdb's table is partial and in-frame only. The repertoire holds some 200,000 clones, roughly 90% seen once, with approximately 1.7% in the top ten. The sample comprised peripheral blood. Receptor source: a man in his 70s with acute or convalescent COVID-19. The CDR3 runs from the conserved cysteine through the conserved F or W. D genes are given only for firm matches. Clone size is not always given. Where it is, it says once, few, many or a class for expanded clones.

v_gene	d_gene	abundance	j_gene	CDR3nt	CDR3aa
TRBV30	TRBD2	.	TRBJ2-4	TGTGCCTGGAGTCTAGCGGACATTCAGTACTTC	CAWSLADIQYF
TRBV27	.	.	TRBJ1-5	TGTGCCAGCAGGGCCATACAGGGTAGCAATCAGCCCCAGCATTTT	CASRAIQGSNQPQHF
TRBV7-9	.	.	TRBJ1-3	TGTGCCAGCAGCTTTCCCGGTCGGAACACCATATATTTT	CASSFPGRNTIYF
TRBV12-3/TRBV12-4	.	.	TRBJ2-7	TGTGCCAGCAGAAGACAGAGCTCCTACGAGCAGTACTTC	CASRRQSSYEQYF
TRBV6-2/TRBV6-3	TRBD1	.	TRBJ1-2	TGTGCCAGCAGTTACTCGGGACAGGTGGATGGCTACACCTTC	CASSYSGQVDGYTF
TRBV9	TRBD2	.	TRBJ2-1	TGTGCCAGCAGTTACGGACTAGCGGTCTACAATGAGCAGTTCTTC	CASSYGLAVYNEQFF
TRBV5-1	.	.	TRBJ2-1	TGCGCCAGCAGCTCCCACGGGGACAATCTGTACAATGAGCAGTTCTTC	CASSSHGDNLYNEQFF
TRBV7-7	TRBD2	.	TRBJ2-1	TGTGCCAGCAGCCCTACTAGCGGGAGGGCCTACAATGAGCAGTTCTTC	CASSPTSGRAYNEQFF
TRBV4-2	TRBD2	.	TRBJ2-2	TGTGCCAGCAGCCCCGTAACTGGGGGACTAGCGGGAGCGGGGGAGCTGTTTTTT	CASSPVTGGLAGAGELFF
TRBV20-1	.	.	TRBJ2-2	TGCAGTGCTAGTAAGGCGGGCCTAAGTACCGGGGAGCTGTTTTTT	CSASKAGLSTGELFF
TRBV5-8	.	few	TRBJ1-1	TGTGCCAGCAGCCGCGGACAGCTTAACACTGAAGCTTTCTTT	CASSRGQLNTEAFF
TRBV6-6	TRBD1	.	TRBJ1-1	TGTGCCAGCGCGAAACAGGGGGGGAACACTGAAGCTTTCTTT	CASAKQGGNTEAFF
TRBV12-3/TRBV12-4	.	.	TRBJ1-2	TGTGCCAGCAGTTTAGCTATGGAGCATGGCTACACCTTC	CASSLAMEHGYTF
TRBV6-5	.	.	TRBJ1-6	TGTGCCAGCAGTTTAACAGGGAATAATTCACCCCTCCACTTT	CASSLTGNNSPLHF
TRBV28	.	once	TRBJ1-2	TGTGCCAGCAGTCCTTTGTCGGGGGTTAACTATGGCTACACCTTC	CASSPLSGVNYGYTF
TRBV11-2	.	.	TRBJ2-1	TGTGCCAGCAGCAACAGGGTAGAATCCTACAATGAGCAGTTCTTC	CASSNRVESYNEQFF
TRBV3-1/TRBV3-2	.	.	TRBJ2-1	TGTGCCAGCAGCCAAGGGGACTTCTTGGGGAATGAGCAGTTCTTC	CASSQGDFLGNEQFF
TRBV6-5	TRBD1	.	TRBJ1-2	TGTGCCAGCAGTTACTCCTGGACAGGGTATGGCTACACCTTC	CASSYSWTGYGYTF
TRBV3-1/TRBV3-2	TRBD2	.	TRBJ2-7	TGTGCCAGCAGCCAAGAAGGGACTAGCGGGAGGGCCCAGTACTTC	CASSQEGTSGRAQYF
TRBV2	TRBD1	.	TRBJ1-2	TGTGCCAGCAGGTGGGGACAGACTAACTATGGCTACACCTTC	CASRWGQTNYGYTF
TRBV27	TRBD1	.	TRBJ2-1	TGTGCCAGCAGTCCGCGACAGGGGACCTACAATGAGCAGTTCTTC	CASSPRQGTYNEQFF
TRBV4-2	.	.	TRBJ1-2	TGTGCCAGCAGCCAAGATCCCAGCTATGGCTACACCTTC	CASSQDPSYGYTF
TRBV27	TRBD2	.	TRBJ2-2	TGTGCCAGCAGGCGGGGGGATACTAACACCGGGGAGCTGTTTTTT	CASRRGDTNTGELFF
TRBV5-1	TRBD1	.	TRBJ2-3	TGCGCCAGCAGCTCACAGGGGGCATTCACAGATACGCAGTATTTT	CASSSQGAFTDTQYF
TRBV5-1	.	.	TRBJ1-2	TGCGCCAGCAGCCTGCAGGGGAGGGACGTGTTCTATGGCTACACCTTC	CASSLQGRDVFYGYTF
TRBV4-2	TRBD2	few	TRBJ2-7	TGTGCCAGCAGCTCCGGGACTAGCGGTTACGAGCAGTACTTC	CASSSGTSGYEQYF
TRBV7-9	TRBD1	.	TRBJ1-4	TGTGCCAGCAGCTCCTACGGACAGGCCGGCCCTGCAACTAATGAAAAACTGTTTTTT	CASSSYGQAGPATNEKLFF
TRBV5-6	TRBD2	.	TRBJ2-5	TGTGCCAGCAGCCTTCTAGCGGGAGAGGCGGGTAGCGTGACCAAGACCCAGTACTTC	CASSLLAGEAGSVTKTQYF
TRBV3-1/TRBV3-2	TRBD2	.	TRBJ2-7	TGTGCCAGCAGCCCGAGCGGGAGGGTGAGCTACGAGCAGTACTTC	CASSPSGRVSYEQYF
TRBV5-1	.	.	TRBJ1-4	TGCGCCAGCAGCCCAGACGTATCGGGTGAAAAACTGTTTTTT	CASSPDVSGEKLFF
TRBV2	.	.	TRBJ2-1	TGTGCCAGCAGTGGACAGAGATACAATGAGCAGTTCTTC	CASSGQRYNEQFF
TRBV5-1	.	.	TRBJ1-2	TGCGCCAGCAGCCTAGCCGGTGACTATGGCTACACCTTC	CASSLAGDYGYTF
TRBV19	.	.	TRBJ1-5	TGTGCCAGTAGCACCAATTATGTTCAGAGCAATCAGCCCCAGCATTTT	CASSTNYVQSNQPQHF
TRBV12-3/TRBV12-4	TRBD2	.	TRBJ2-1	TGTGCCAGCAGATACGGGACTAACAATGAGCAGTTCTTC	CASRYGTNNEQFF
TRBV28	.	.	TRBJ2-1	TGTGCCAGCAGCCCTGCCCGGTGGTCCTACAATGAGCAGTTCTTC	CASSPARWSYNEQFF
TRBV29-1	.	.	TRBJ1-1	TGCAGCGCCGAGTACAGGGATGACACTGAAGCTTTCTTT	CSAEYRDDTEAFF
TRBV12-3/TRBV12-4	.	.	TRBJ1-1	TGTGCCAGCAGCCCTACAGCGAACACTGAAGCTTTCTTT	CASSPTANTEAFF
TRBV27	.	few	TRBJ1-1	TGTGCCAGCACCATGGACAGAACTCGCACTGAAGCTTTCTTT	CASTMDRTRTEAFF
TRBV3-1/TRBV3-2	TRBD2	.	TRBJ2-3	TGTGCCAGCAGCCAAACACGACTAGCGCCTAACAAAATGCTTACGGATACGCAGTATTTT	CASSQTRLAPNKMLTDTQYF
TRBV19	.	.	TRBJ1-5	TGTGCCAGTAGGCAATCGACAGTAAATCAGCCCCAGCATTTT	CASRQSTVNQPQHF
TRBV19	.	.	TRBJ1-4	TGTGCCAGTATGCGGGGCAGGAATGAAAAACTGTTTTTT	CASMRGRNEKLFF
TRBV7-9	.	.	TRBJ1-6	TGTGCCAGCAGCCATTTATCCGGGTTCTATAATTCACCCCTCCACTTT	CASSHLSGFYNSPLHF
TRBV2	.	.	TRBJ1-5	TGTGCCAGCCGGCGCATGGGCAGCTCTCTCAGTCAGCATTTT	CASRRMGSSLSQHF
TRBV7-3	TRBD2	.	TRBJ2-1	TGTGCCAGCAGCCCTAGCGGGAGGACGGGTGAGCAGTTCTTC	CASSPSGRTGEQFF
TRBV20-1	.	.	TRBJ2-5	TGCAGTGCTAGTAGTGGGGCCTGGGAGACCCAGTACTTC	CSASSGAWETQYF
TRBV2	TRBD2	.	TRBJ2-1	TGTGCCAGCAGTGAATTCGGGGGGATCTCCTACAATGAGCAGTTCTTC	CASSEFGGISYNEQFF
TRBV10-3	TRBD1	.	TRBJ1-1	TGTGCCATCATGACAGGGCCTAACACTGAAGCTTTCTTT	CAIMTGPNTEAFF